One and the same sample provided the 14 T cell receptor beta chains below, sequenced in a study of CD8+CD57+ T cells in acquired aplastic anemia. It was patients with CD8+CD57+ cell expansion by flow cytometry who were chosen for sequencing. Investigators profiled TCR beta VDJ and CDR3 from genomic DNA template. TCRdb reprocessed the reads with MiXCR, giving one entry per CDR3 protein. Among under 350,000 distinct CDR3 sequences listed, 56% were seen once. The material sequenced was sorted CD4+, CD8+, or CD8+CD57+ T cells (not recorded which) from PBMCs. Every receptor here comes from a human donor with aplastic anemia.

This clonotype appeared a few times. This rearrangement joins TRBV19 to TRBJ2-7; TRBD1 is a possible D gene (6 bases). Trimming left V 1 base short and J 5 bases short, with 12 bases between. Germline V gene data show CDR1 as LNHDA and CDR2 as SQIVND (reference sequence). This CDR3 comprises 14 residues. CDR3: CASSIVAQGHEQYF. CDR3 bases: TGTGCCAGTAGTATAGTTGCACAGGGCCACGAGCAGTACTTC.

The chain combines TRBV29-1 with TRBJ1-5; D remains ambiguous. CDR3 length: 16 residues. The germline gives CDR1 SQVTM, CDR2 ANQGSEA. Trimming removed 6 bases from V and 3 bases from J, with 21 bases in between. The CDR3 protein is CSVPRRRGRYNQPQHF. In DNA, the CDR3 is TGCAGCGTCCCCCGGAGGAGAGGGAGATACAATCAGCCCCAGCATTTT.

Here the CDR3 DNA reads TGCAGCGTTGAACTGACAGGGGGGTACGAGCAGTACTTC. Amino acids: CSVELTGGYEQYF. J is TRBJ2-7 and V is TRBV29-1, with TRBD1 identical over 9 bases. V shed 2 bases, J shed 4 bases, and the junction held 3 bases outside the gene matches. This CDR3 contains 13 residues. Germline V CDR1 and CDR2: SQVTM, ANQGSEA.

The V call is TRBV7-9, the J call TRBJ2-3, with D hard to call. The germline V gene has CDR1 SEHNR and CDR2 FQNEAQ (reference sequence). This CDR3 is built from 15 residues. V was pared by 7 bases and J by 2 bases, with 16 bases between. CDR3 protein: CASTARGASTDTQYF. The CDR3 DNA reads TGTGCCAGCACCGCTCGCGGCGCTTCCACAGATACGCAGTATTTT.

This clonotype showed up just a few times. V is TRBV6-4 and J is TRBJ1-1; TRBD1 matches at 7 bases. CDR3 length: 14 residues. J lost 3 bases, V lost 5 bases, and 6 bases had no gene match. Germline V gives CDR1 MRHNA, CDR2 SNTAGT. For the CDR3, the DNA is TGTGCCAGCAGTAACAGACAGGGACACACTGAAGCTTTCTTT. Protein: CASSNRQGHTEAFF.

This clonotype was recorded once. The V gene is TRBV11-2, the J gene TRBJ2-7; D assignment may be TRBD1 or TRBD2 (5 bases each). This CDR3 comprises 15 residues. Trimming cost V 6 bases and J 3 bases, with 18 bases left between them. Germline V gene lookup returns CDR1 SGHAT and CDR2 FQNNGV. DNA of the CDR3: TGTGCCAGCAGACCATCTGGGGGAAGGAACTACGAGCAGTACTTC. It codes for CASRPSGGRNYEQYF.

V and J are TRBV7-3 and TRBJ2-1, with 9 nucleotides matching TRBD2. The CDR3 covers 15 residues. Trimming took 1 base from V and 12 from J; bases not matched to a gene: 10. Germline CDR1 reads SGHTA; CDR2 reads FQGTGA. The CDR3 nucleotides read TGTGCCAGCAGCTTAAATAGCGGGGGAACAGATACGCAGTTCTTC. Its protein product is CASSLNSGGTDTQFF.

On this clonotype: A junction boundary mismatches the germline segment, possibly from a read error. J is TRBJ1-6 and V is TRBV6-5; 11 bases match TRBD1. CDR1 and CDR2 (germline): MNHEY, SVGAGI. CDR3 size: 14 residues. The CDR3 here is CASRTRDRGSPLHF. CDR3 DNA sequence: TGCGCCAGCAGAACCCGGGACAGGGGGTCACCCCTCCACTTT.

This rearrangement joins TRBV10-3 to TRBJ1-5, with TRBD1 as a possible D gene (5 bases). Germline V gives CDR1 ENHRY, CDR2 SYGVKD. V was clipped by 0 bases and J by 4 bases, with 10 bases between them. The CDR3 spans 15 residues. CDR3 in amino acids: CAISESRDANQPQHF. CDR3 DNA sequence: TGTGCCATCAGTGAGTCTAGGGACGCGAATCAGCCCCAGCATTTT.

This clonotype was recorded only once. CDR3 coding DNA: TGTGCCACCAGTGATCCTGACATGCGCGGCGAGCAGTTCTTC. This gives the protein CATSDPDMRGEQFF. The rearrangement joins TRBV24-1 to TRBJ2-1; unclear D gene. CDR1 is KGHDR, CDR2 SFDVKD, per germline. The V end was cut by 3 bases, the J end by 10 bases, with 15 bases between. This CDR3 spans 14 amino acids.

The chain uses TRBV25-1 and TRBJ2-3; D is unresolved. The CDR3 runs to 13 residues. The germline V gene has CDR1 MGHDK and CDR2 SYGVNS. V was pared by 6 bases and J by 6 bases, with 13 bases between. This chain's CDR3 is CASRLPSSDTQYF. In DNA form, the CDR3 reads TGTGCCAGCAGGCTCCCCTCATCGGATACGCAGTATTTT.

CDR3 DNA: TGTGCCAGTCGACAGGGGATAGGTCTCAACTATGGCTACACCTTC. Translated: CASRQGIGLNYGYTF. V is TRBV2 and J is TRBJ1-2; 8 bases are shared with TRBD1. The CDR3 contains 15 residues. Germline CDR1 SNHLY, CDR2 FYNNEI. Unmatched junction bases numbered 11, after V lost 9 bases and J lost 2 bases. The full variable domain, completed using reference TRBV2 and TRBJ1-2, is EPEVTQTPSHQVTQMGQEVILRCVPISNHLYFYWYRQILGQKVEFLVSFYNNEISEKSEIFDDQFSVERPDGSNFTLKIRSTKLEDSAMYFCASRQGIGLNYGYTFGSGTRLTVV.

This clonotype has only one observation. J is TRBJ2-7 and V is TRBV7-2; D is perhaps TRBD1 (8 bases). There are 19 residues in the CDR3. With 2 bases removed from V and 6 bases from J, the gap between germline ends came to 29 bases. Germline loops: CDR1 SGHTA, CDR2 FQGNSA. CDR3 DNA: TGTGCCAGCAGCTTATCCAACCCCGGGGCAGGGGGCGCGGGGGCCGAGCAGTACTTC. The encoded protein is CASSLSNPGAGGAGAEQYF.

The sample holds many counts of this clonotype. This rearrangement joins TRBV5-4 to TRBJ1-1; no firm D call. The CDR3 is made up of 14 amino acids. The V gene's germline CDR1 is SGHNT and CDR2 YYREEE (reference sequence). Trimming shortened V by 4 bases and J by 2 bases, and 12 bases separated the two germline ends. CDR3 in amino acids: CASSLKQVNTEAFF. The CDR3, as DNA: TGTGCCAGCAGCCTCAAGCAGGTCAACACTGAAGCTTTCTTT.